A single sample gave rise to the 18 T cell receptor beta chains below, sequenced in a study of T cells in Graves' hyperthyroidism and ophthalmopathy. TCR beta CDR3 regions were amplified from RNA. A set of HTBI primers served as the primers for a first-round RT-PCR of the TCR CDR3. TCRdb passed the multiplex PCR reads through MiXCR, listing each CDR3 protein once. The table records 600,000 or so distinct CDR3 sequences, around 42% of them present only once. Sequenced sample: peripheral blood or thyroid tissue (not recorded which). These receptors came from a young woman with Graves' hyperthyroidism.

The rearrangement joins TRBV29-1 to TRBJ1-1; TRBD1 aligns across 7 bases. With 7 bases clipped from V and 1 base from J, the junction kept 6 bases outside the gene matches. The CDR3 has 13 residues. Germline-derived CDR1 and CDR2 are SQVTM and ANQGSEA. CDR3 region: CSEAGGRNTEAFF. In DNA form, the CDR3 reads TGCAGCGAGGCAGGGGGGCGGAACACTGAAGCTTTCTTT.

Turning to this clonotype: This may be a read error, as it is one base from a much larger clone. The chain couples TRBV7-8 to TRBJ2-7, with D perhaps matching TRBD1 or TRBD2 (5 bases each). The CDR3 sequence is 14 residues long. Germline lookup yields CDR1 SGHVS and CDR2 FQNEAQ. Trimming took 6 bases from V and 6 from J, leaving 18 bases between them. CDR3 residues: CASRVVGVGGEQYF. CDR3 coding DNA: TGTGCCAGCAGGGTAGTGGGCGTTGGGGGCGAGCAGTACTTC.

The table lists this clonotype with many counts. The rearrangement joins TRBV29-1 to TRBJ1-1, with D perhaps TRBD1 (6 bases). Germline V lookup: CDR1 SQVTM, CDR2 ANQGSEA. CDR3 length: 15 residues. The V and J ends lost 6 bases and 3 bases respectively, with 20 bases between them. CDR3 nucleotide sequence: TGCAGCGTCCGACAGGCCTCAAGGAGGGACACTGAAGCTTTCTTT. The encoded protein is CSVRQASRRDTEAFF.

The chain links TRBV7-9 to TRBJ1-3; D perhaps matches TRBD1 (6 bases). The V end was cut by 5 bases, the J end by 0 bases, with 14 bases between. The CDR3 covers 16 residues. CDR1 and CDR2 (germline): SEHNR, FQNEAQ (reference sequence). The CDR3 coding sequence is TGTGCCAGCAGCGCCAGACAGGATAGCTCTGGAAACACCATATATTTT. This encodes CASSARQDSSGNTIYF. Filled out from reference TRBV7-9 and TRBJ1-3, the complete variable domain reads DTGVSQNPRHKITKRGQNVTFRCDPISEHNRLYWYRQTLGQGPEFLTYFQNEAQLEKSRLLSDRFSAERPKGSFSTLEIQRTEQGDSAMYLCASSARQDSSGNTIYFGEGSWLTVV.

As for this clonotype: Germline is not matched at one junction end, which may reflect a read error. This sequence joins TRBV7-9 and TRBJ1-2; 7 bases line up with TRBD1. The CDR3 is made up of 14 amino acids. Germline V gene data show CDR1 as SEHNR and CDR2 as FQNEAQ (reference sequence). CDR3 sequence (DNA): TGCGCCAGCAGCCAAGGACAGGAAAGCTATGGCTACACCTTC. It yields the protein CASSQGQESYGYTF. Variable domain in full (rest from reference TRBV7-9 and TRBJ1-2): DTGVSQNPRHKITKRGQNVTFRCDPISEHNRLYWYRQTLGQGPEFLTYFQNEAQLEKSRLLSDRFSAERPKGSFSTLEIQRTEQGDSAMYLCASSQGQESYGYTFGSGTRLTVV.

There are many counts of this clonotype. This chain connects TRBV7-9 to TRBJ2-7; 8 nucleotides agree with TRBD1. V lost 3 bases and J lost 8; bases outside the gene matches: 9. The CDR3 runs 14 residues. Germline assignment: CDR1 SEHNR and CDR2 FQNEAQ (reference sequence). The DNA for the CDR3 is TGTGCCAGCAGCTTGGGGACAGGCCTCATCCAGCAGTACTTC. Its translation is CASSLGTGLIQQYF. The full variable domain, its missing parts supplied by reference TRBV7-9 and TRBJ2-7, is DTGVSQNPRHKITKRGQNVTFRCDPISEHNRLYWYRQTLGQGPEFLTYFQNEAQLEKSRLLSDRFSAERPKGSFSTLEIQRTEQGDSAMYLCASSLGTGLIQQYFGPGTRLTVT.

The sample holds many counts of this clonotype. The V gene is TRBV7-2, the J gene TRBJ1-2; D gene ambiguous. Germline V gene sequence: CDR1 SGHTA, CDR2 FQGNSA. V was cut by 5 bases and J by 9 bases, with 19 bases left in between. The CDR3 covers 14 residues. The CDR3 region is CASSQERALGSYTF. DNA for the CDR3: TGTGCCAGCAGCCAAGAGAGGGCTCTGGGGAGCTACACCTTC.

This clonotype was seen repeatedly, ten times or more. The chain recombines TRBV2 with TRBJ1-5; D not resolved. With 4 bases removed from V and 0 bases from J, the gap between germline ends came to 7 bases. Germline loops: CDR1 SNHLY, CDR2 FYNNEI. The CDR3 contains 14 residues. DNA for the CDR3: TGTGCCAGCAGTGCCCCGAGTAGCAATCAGCCCCAGCATTTT. Translated, it gives CASSAPSSNQPQHF.

The chain links TRBV29-1 to TRBJ1-2, with 8 nucleotides matching TRBD1. V lost 4 bases, J lost 5 bases, and 6 bases stayed unmatched. This CDR3 is 13 amino acids long. Germline values: CDR1 SQVTM, CDR2 ANQGSEA. The CDR3 DNA reads as TGCAGCGTTGGGACAGGGATAGGGTATGGCTACACCTTC. Encoded protein: CSVGTGIGYGYTF.

This clonotype was recorded only once. The rearrangement joins TRBV24-1 to TRBJ2-5, with TRBD2 identical over 12 bases. Germline assignment: CDR1 KGHDR and CDR2 SFDVKD. This CDR3 contains 17 residues. V lost 4 bases to trimming and J lost 0 bases; unmatched junction nucleotides: 5. CDR3: CATSDMGLAGYQETQYF. The DNA for the CDR3 is TGTGCCACCAGTGACATGGGACTAGCGGGCTACCAAGAGACCCAGTACTTC.

The chain is built from TRBV25-1 and TRBJ1-2; TRBD1 is a possible D gene (5 bases). V was shortened by 2 bases and J by 8 bases, with 15 bases between the two germline ends. CDR3 length equals 14 residues. Germline V gene data show CDR1 as MGHDK and CDR2 as SYGVNS. The CDR3 spells CASSEVGRQSGYTF. The CDR3 coding sequence is TGTGCCAGCAGTGAAGTGGGGCGACAGAGCGGCTACACCTTC.

This clonotype was recorded at least ten times. The gene calls are TRBV7-9 and TRBJ2-7, with D perhaps matching TRBD1 (5 bases). The V gene's germline CDR1 is SEHNR and CDR2 FQNEAQ (reference sequence). The CDR3 is 13 residues long. Between the trimmed V and J ends, which lost 6 bases and 0 bases, there was a span of 9 bases. The CDR3 nucleotides are TGTGCCAGCAGTCCAGGGTTCTCCTACGAGCAGTACTTC. Its translation is CASSPGFSYEQYF. The full variable domain, rest sourced from reference TRBV7-9 and TRBJ2-7, is DTGVSQNPRHKITKRGQNVTFRCDPISEHNRLYWYRQTLGQGPEFLTYFQNEAQLEKSRLLSDRFSAERPKGSFSTLEIQRTEQGDSAMYLCASSPGFSYEQYFGPGTRLTVT.

The table lists this clonotype with a few counts. The chain couples TRBV25-1 to TRBJ1-2, with D perhaps TRBD1 (6 bases). V was trimmed by 1 base and J by 7 bases, leaving 10 bases between them. The CDR3 is 13 amino acids. The germline V gene has CDR1 MGHDK and CDR2 SYGVNS. The CDR3 loop is CASSELGARGYTF. The CDR3 bases are TGTGCCAGCAGTGAATTGGGGGCGCGTGGCTACACCTTC.

The rearrangement joins TRBV7-3 to TRBJ1-2; possible D gene TRBD1, 5 bases. Germline CDR1 and CDR2: SGHTA and FQGTGA. The V gene lost 1 base and the J gene lost 7 bases, with 16 bases spanning the gap. CDR3 length: 15 amino acids. In nucleotides, the CDR3 is TGTGCCAGCAGCTTAAGCCGGGCAGGGAGGAGTGGCTACACCTTC. Its protein is CASSLSRAGRSGYTF. Combining the CDR3 with reference TRBV7-3 and TRBJ1-2 gives the whole variable domain GAGVSQTPSNKVTEKGKYVELRCDPISGHTALYWYRQSLGQGPEFLIYFQGTGAADDSGLPNDRFFAVRPEGSVSTLKIQRTERGDSAVYLCASSLSRAGRSGYTFGSGTRLTVV.

This clonotype appeared a few times. The chain uses TRBV7-2 and TRBJ2-7, with TRBD2 matching over 10 bases. Germline-derived CDR1 and CDR2 are SGHTA and FQGNSA. This CDR3 has 15 amino acids. V lost 1 base, J lost 3 bases, and 3 bases stayed unmatched. This CDR3 is CASSLEGLAFYEQYF. As DNA, the CDR3 is TGTGCCAGCAGCTTAGAGGGACTAGCGTTCTACGAGCAGTACTTC.

This clonotype was seen a few times. The chain couples TRBV5-6 to TRBJ1-2; TRBD1 aligns across 7 bases. Germline values: CDR1 SGHDT, CDR2 YYEEEE. The CDR3 is made up of 15 amino acids. J gave up 7 bases and V 3 bases, and 12 bases lay outside the gene matches. This CDR3 is CASSSNLQGRVGYTF. The CDR3 DNA reads as TGTGCCAGCAGCTCAAACCTACAGGGGCGGGTTGGCTACACCTTC.

This clonotype was picked up many times. J is TRBJ1-1 and V is TRBV10-3; no clear D gene. CDR1 is ENHRY, CDR2 SYGVKD, per germline. There are 13 residues in the CDR3. This CDR3 is CAGGAAMNTEAFF. In nucleotides, the CDR3 is TGTGCGGGCGGAGCAGCCATGAACACTGAAGCTTTCTTT.

As regards this clonotype: Just one base apart from a much larger clone, this may be a read error. The chain uses TRBV24-1 and TRBJ1-2, with 7 bases that match TRBD1. The V gene end was trimmed by 3 bases and the J gene end by 7 bases; junction bases not matched to a gene: 1. CDR3 length equals 12 residues. Per the germline V gene, CDR1 is KGHDR and CDR2 is SFDVKD. The CDR3 region is CATSDPGGGYTF. The CDR3 nucleotides are TGTGCCACCAGTGATCCAGGGGGTGGCTACACCTTC.